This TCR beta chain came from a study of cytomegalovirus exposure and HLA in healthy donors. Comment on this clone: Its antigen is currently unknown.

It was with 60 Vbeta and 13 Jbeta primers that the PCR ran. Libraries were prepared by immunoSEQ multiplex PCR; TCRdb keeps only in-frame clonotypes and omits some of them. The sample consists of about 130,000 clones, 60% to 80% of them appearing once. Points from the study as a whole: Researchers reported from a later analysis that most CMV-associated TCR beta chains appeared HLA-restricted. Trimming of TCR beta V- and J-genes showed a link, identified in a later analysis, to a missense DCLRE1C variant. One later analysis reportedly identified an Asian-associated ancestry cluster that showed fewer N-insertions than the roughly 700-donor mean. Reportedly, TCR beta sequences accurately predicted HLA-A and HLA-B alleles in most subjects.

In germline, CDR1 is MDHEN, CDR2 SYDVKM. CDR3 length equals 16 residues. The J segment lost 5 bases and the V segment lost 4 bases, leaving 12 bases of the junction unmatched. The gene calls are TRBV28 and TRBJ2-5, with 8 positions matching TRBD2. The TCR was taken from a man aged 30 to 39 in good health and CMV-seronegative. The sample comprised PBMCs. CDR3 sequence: CASSSSSPGGWETQYF. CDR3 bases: TGTGCCAGCAGTTCCTCTTCCCCGGGAGGGTGGGAGACCCAGTACTTC.